Following are 3 T cell receptor beta chains from one sample sequenced in a study of human T cells and chemical hapten exposure. As for time point: pre-sensitization, week 0. Treatment specified: therapeutic diphenylcyclopropenone sensitization with weekly scalp DPC. TCRdb reprocessed the RACE reads via MiXCR and lists one record per CDR3 protein. Here the sample spans a few hundred thousand distinct CDR3 sequences, around 7.7% being singletons. This specimen was whole blood, taken in connection with sensitization to the hapten diphenylcyclopropenone (DPC). The origin of the receptors is a man in his late teens or twenties with alopecia areata. Some clones in this sample may be carry-over from other donors' samples.

This clonotype turned up a few times. The gene calls are TRBV27 and TRBJ2-3; D might be TRBD2 (5 bases). The germline V and J ends were trimmed by 1 base and 5 bases, with 16 bases remaining between them. The V gene's germline CDR1 is MNHEY and CDR2 SMNVEV (reference sequence). There are 16 residues in the CDR3. The CDR3 nucleotides read TGTGCCAGCAGTTTATTGGCGGGCTCACGGGGAGATACGCAGTATTTT. Translation gives CASSLLAGSRGDTQYF.

The gene calls are TRBV2 and TRBJ2-1, with 8 bases aligning to TRBD1. The V segment lost 10 bases and the J segment 5 bases; nucleotides outside the gene matches: 13. This CDR3 is 15 amino acids long. Germline CDR1 reads SNHLY; CDR2 reads FYNNEI. Here the CDR3 reads CATDFQQGADNEQFF. CDR3 coding DNA: TGTGCCACCGACTTCCAGCAGGGGGCCGACAATGAGCAGTTCTTC. Variable domain in full (rest from reference TRBV2 and TRBJ2-1): EPEVTQTPSHQVTQMGQEVILRCVPISNHLYFYWYRQILGQKVEFLVSFYNNEISEKSEIFDDQFSVERPDGSNFTLKIRSTKLEDSAMYFCATDFQQGADNEQFFGPGTRLTVL.

This clonotype was recorded many times. V is TRBV7-2 and J is TRBJ2-3; 11 bases align to TRBD1. This CDR3 is 16 amino acids long. V was pared by 5 bases and J by 4 bases, with 8 bases of the junction left unmatched. Germline V gene lookup returns CDR1 SGHTA and CDR2 FQGNSA. The CDR3 spells CASSTIGQGAADTQYF. The CDR3, as DNA: TGTGCCAGCAGCACGATAGGACAGGGGGCAGCAGATACGCAGTATTTT.